This passage covers 11 T cell receptor beta chains from one sample sequenced in a study of blood T cell repertoires in COVID-19. Using immunoSEQ multiplex PCR, the repertoire was profiled, and TCRdb retains in-frame clones only, with some absent. The table records 120,000 to 150,000 clones, more than 70% of them present only once. The sequencing input was peripheral blood. The receptors originated from a man aged 45-65 years with active or convalescent COVID-19.

This clone was seen more than once but under ten times. This chain joins TRBV28 and TRBJ2-5, with D perhaps matching TRBD2 (5 bases). The CDR3 has 16 amino acids. With 6 bases removed from V and 4 bases from J, the gap between germline ends came to 21 bases. Per the germline V gene, CDR1 is MDHEN and CDR2 is SYDVKM. Here the CDR3 DNA reads TGTGCCAGCAGCGAGGACCACTTCGGGAAGGGAGAGACCCAGTACTTC. As protein: CASSEDHFGKGETQYF.

The chain employs TRBV7-9 and TRBJ2-1; 9 nucleotides line up with TRBD2. In germline, CDR1 is SEHNR, CDR2 FQNEAQ (reference sequence). The trim removed 1 base at V and 3 bases at J, leaving 7 bases unmatched. This CDR3 contains 17 residues. The CDR3 coding sequence is TGTGCCAGCAGCTTAGAAGGTAGCGGGAGCTTCTACAATGAGCAGTTCTTC. Its translation is CASSLEGSGSFYNEQFF. The whole variable domain, filled in from reference TRBV7-9 and TRBJ2-1, reads DTGVSQNPRHKITKRGQNVTFRCDPISEHNRLYWYRQTLGQGPEFLTYFQNEAQLEKSRLLSDRFSAERPKGSFSTLEIQRTEQGDSAMYLCASSLEGSGSFYNEQFFGPGTRLTVL.

The chain carries TRBV12-3 or TRBV12-4 and TRBJ1-1; D is unresolved. V lost 8 bases to trimming and J lost 0 bases, with 7 bases between them. This CDR3 contains 12 residues. The CDR3 nucleotides are TGTGCCAGCGTAAGAGTGAACACTGAAGCTTTCTTT. It specifies CASVRVNTEAFF.

V usage is TRBV4-2 and J usage is TRBJ2-7; 8 bases align to TRBD2. After removal of 4 bases from V and 4 bases from J, the junction contained 21 bases not matched to a gene. The CDR3 is made up of 19 amino acids. Germline V gene lookup returns CDR1 LGHNA and CDR2 YNFKEQ. The CDR3 bases are TGTGCCAGCAGCCCTAGGCACGGGGGGGAGGGACGTGACCGATACGAGCAGTACTTC. This translates into CASSPRHGGEGRDRYEQYF.

This clone has only one observation. CDR3: CASSTEGAVSYNEQFF. The CDR3 nucleotides read TGCGCCAGCAGCACGGAAGGGGCCGTCTCCTACAATGAGCAGTTCTTC. V gene TRBV5-1 combines with J gene TRBJ2-1, with a tentative D call TRBD1 (5 bases). Germline lookup yields CDR1 SGHRS and CDR2 YFSETQ. The CDR3 runs to 16 residues. V was pared by 4 bases and J by 0 bases, with 14 bases between.

The chain uses TRBV9 and TRBJ2-5; D might be TRBD2 (6 bases). CDR1 SGDLS and CDR2 YYNGEE come from the germline V gene. The CDR3 is 16 residues long. V was trimmed by 0 bases and J by 7 bases, leaving 19 bases between them. In DNA, the CDR3 is TGTGCCAGCAGCGTAGGGGCGGGGACCCCAGGTGGGACCCAGTACTTC. It is translated as CASSVGAGTPGGTQYF. Drawing the rest from reference TRBV9 and TRBJ2-5, the complete variable domain is DSGVTQTPKHLITATGQRVTLRCSPRSGDLSVYWYQQSLDQGLQFLIQYYNGEERAKGNILERFSAQQFPDLHSELNLSSLELGDSALYFCASSVGAGTPGGTQYFGPGTRLLVL.

This chain joins TRBV11-2 and TRBJ2-7; no clear D. The CDR3 covers 13 residues. Trimming shortened V by 0 bases and J by 4 bases, and 7 bases separated the two germline ends. Germline-derived CDR1 and CDR2 are SGHAT and FQNNGV. The CDR3 nucleotides are TGTGCCAGCAGCTTAGATAACTTTTACGAGCAGTACTTC. It codes for CASSLDNFYEQYF.

This rearrangement joins TRBV27 to TRBJ1-1, with D tentatively TRBD1 (5 bases). The CDR3 is 15 amino acids. Trimming removed 5 bases at V and 5 bases at J, with 18 bases between. From germline, CDR1 is MNHEY and CDR2 SMNVEV (reference sequence). The CDR3 DNA sequence: TGTGCCAGCAGTCCCCCAGCCGGCAGGGCTACTGAAGCTTTCTTT. Its translation is CASSPPAGRATEAFF.

The gene calls are TRBV15 and TRBJ2-1; no definite D call. The germline V gene has CDR1 LNHNV and CDR2 YYDKDF (reference sequence). Trimming pared 6 bases from V and 2 bases from J, leaving 8 bases between. This CDR3 comprises 13 residues. CDR3 nucleotides: TGTGCCACCAGGACTGCCCCCTACAATGAGCAGTTCTTC. It encodes CATRTAPYNEQFF.

The chain links TRBV2 to TRBJ2-1, with TRBD2 identical over 12 bases. CDR3 size: 17 residues. Germline V lookup: CDR1 SNHLY, CDR2 FYNNEI. V shed 0 bases and J 4 bases; nucleotides not matched to a gene: 4. CDR3 region: CASSEARLAGAYNEQFF. CDR3 DNA sequence: TGTGCCAGCAGTGAAGCCCGACTAGCGGGAGCGTACAATGAGCAGTTCTTC.

The V and J genes are TRBV6-5 and TRBJ1-1; D possibly corresponds to TRBD1 (5 bases). The CDR3 extends over 13 amino acids. V lost 8 bases, J lost 1 base, and 11 bases lay in between. Germline CDR1 reads MNHEY; CDR2 reads SVGAGI. CDR3 sequence: CASYRTGNTEAFF. The CDR3 coding sequence is TGTGCCAGCTACCGTACAGGGAACACTGAAGCTTTCTTT.